The next 30 T cell receptor beta chains were all read from a single sample in a study of early T cells in non-severe SARS-CoV-2 infection. TCRdb itself ran the 5' RACE reads through MiXCR, one entry per CDR3 protein. The sample records tens of thousands of distinct CDR3 sequences, approximately 13% being singletons. Sequencing was carried out using whole blood. The origin of the receptors is an adult who was a healthcare worker with PCR-confirmed SARS-CoV-2 infection or an uninfected control (not recorded which).

The rearrangement joins TRBV5-1 to TRBJ1-3; D remains unclear. Per the germline V gene, CDR1 is SGHRS and CDR2 is YFSETQ. V lost 4 bases and J lost 2, with 7 bases in between. The CDR3 spans 13 residues. In DNA, the CDR3 is TGCGCCAGCAGCCGGGTACCTGGAAACACCATATATTTT. Translating gives CASSRVPGNTIYF. The whole variable domain, remainder taken from reference TRBV5-1 and TRBJ1-3, is KAGVTQTPRYLIKTRGQQVTLSCSPISGHRSVSWYQQTPGQGLQFLFEYFSETQRNKGNFPGRFSGRQFSNSRSEMNVSTLELGDSALYLCASSRVPGNTIYFGEGSWLTVV.

There are a few counts of this clonotype. J is TRBJ2-7 and V is TRBV9; D is unclear. This CDR3 comprises 15 residues. V lost 0 bases to trimming and J lost 6 bases, with 16 bases between them. Germline-derived CDR1 and CDR2 are SGDLS and YYNGEE. DNA of the CDR3: TGTGCCAGCAGCGTAGACCCCTTCCCCGAATCCGAGCAGTACTTC. Translating gives CASSVDPFPESEQYF. The full variable domain, its missing parts supplied by reference TRBV9 and TRBJ2-7, is DSGVTQTPKHLITATGQRVTLRCSPRSGDLSVYWYQQSLDQGLQFLIQYYNGEERAKGNILERFSAQQFPDLHSELNLSSLELGDSALYFCASSVDPFPESEQYFGPGTRLTVT.

The chain joins TRBV30 to TRBJ1-2; 10 nucleotides match TRBD1. This CDR3 is built from 12 residues. The ends lost 5 bases at V and 7 bases at J; junction bases unmatched: 4. Per the germline V gene, CDR1 is GTSNPN and CDR2 is SVGIG (reference sequence). The CDR3 DNA is TGTGCCTGGGTCGACAGGGGGCTTGGCTACACCTTC. It is translated as CAWVDRGLGYTF.

V usage is TRBV30 and J usage is TRBJ2-1; TRBD2 is a possible D gene (6 bases). The CDR3 runs 14 residues. V shed 5 bases and J shed 1 base, with 12 bases lying between them. CDR1 and CDR2 from the germline V gene are GTSNPN and SVGIG (reference sequence). The CDR3 region has the DNA TGTGCCTGGGACGGGGGTCTTTCCTACAATGAGCAGTTCTTC. As protein: CAWDGGLSYNEQFF.

At least ten counts were recorded for this clonotype. This sequence joins TRBV21-1 and TRBJ1-5; TRBD1 is the table's D call and was not checked against the DNA. TRBV21-1 is an annotated pseudogene. This CDR3 is 16 amino acids long. The CDR3: CASSKTPDRCNQPQHF. CDR3 nucleotide sequence: TGTGCCAGCAGCAAAACCCCCGACAGGTGCAATCAGCCCCAGCATTTT.

J is TRBJ2-1 and V is TRBV10-2; tentatively, D is TRBD1 or TRBD2 (5 bases each). This CDR3 region has 16 residues. Trimming pared 0 bases from V and 0 bases from J, leaving 9 bases between. The germline gives CDR1 WSHSY, CDR2 SAAADI. Here the CDR3 DNA reads TGCGCCAGCAGTGAGTCTGAGGGACGCTCCTACAATGAGCAGTTCTTC. This sequence encodes CASSESEGRSYNEQFF.

The chain combines TRBV29-1 with TRBJ1-1, with D perhaps matching TRBD1 (6 bases). Germline CDR1 and CDR2: SQVTM and ANQGSEA. V lost 0 bases and J lost 4, with 12 bases in between. CDR3 size: 14 residues. CDR3 nucleotide sequence: TGCAGCGTTGAAGATGGGGGGCGCGGCACTGAAGCTTTCTTT. It yields the protein CSVEDGGRGTEAFF. The full variable domain, its missing parts supplied by reference TRBV29-1 and TRBJ1-1, is SAVISQKPSRDICQRGTSLTIQCQVDSQVTMMFWYRQQPGQSLTLIATANQGSEATYESGFVIDKFPISRPNLTFSTLTVSNMSPEDSSIYLCSVEDGGRGTEAFFGQGTRLTVV.

A few counts support this clonotype. The V gene is TRBV12-3 or TRBV12-4, the J gene TRBJ1-1, with D possibly being TRBD1 (6 bases). The CDR3 runs 14 residues. The V gene lost 2 bases and the J gene lost 8 bases, with 15 bases spanning the gap. The CDR3 DNA is TGTGCCAGCAGTTTAAAGGGACAAGGTTCGGAAGCTTTCTTT. Its protein is CASSLKGQGSEAFF.

This clonotype has more than one count but fewer than ten. This chain joins TRBV6-1 and TRBJ1-6, with 8 bases fitting TRBD1. Per germline, CDR1 MNHNS and CDR2 SASEGT. The V gene end was trimmed by 4 bases and the J gene end by 8 bases; junction bases not matched to a gene: 4. CDR3 length: 14 amino acids. CDR3 in DNA: TGTGCCAGCAGTGTCACGGACAGGGATTCACCCCTCCACTTT. Translated, it gives CASSVTDRDSPLHF.

This clonotype was seen ten or more times. The rearrangement links TRBV20-1 to TRBJ1-4; tentatively, D is TRBD1 (6 bases). Trimming stripped 3 bases from V and 5 bases from J, with 16 bases between. This CDR3 has 15 amino acids. Germline V gene sequence: CDR1 DFQATT, CDR2 SNEGSKA (reference sequence). The CDR3 sequence: CSARRGGSANEKLFF. The CDR3 DNA reads as TGCAGTGCTAGGAGAGGGGGATCGGCGAATGAAAAACTGTTTTTT.

CDR3: CASSPRRQGINQPQHF. DNA for the CDR3: TGTGCCAGTAGTCCCCGTAGACAGGGGATTAATCAGCCCCAGCATTTT. This chain joins TRBV19 and TRBJ1-5; 8 bases align to TRBD1. Trimming at V came to 5 bases and at J to 4 bases, leaving 10 bases not matched to a gene. In germline, CDR1 is LNHDA, CDR2 SQIVND (reference sequence). The CDR3 totals 16 residues.

The V call is TRBV9, the J call TRBJ1-2, with D unresolved. Germline V gives CDR1 SGDLS, CDR2 YYNGEE. The CDR3 spans 13 residues. Trimming removed 3 bases from V and 4 bases from J, with 10 bases in between. The CDR3 nucleotides are TGTGCCAGCAGCGATCCCCCCGCCTATGGCTACACCTTC. Its translation: CASSDPPAYGYTF.

This clonotype was found many times. The rearrangement uses TRBV10-2 and TRBJ2-1; 8 bases fit TRBD2. From germline, CDR1 is WSHSY and CDR2 SAAADI. CDR3 length: 13 amino acids. Losses at the gene ends were 6 bases for V and 9 bases for J; bases not matched to a gene: 7. For the CDR3, the DNA is TGCGCCAGCAGGTGGCGGGGGGCAATTGAGCAGTTCTTC. Translated, it gives CASRWRGAIEQFF.

This chain joins TRBV7-9 and TRBJ2-3; weak D call: TRBD1 (7 bases). CDR3 length: 17 residues. Germline V gives CDR1 SEHNR, CDR2 FQNEAQ (reference sequence). V was pared by 5 bases and J by 9 bases, with 27 bases between. CDR3 sequence reads: CASSPVGGGIKGLTQYF. The CDR3 DNA reads TGTGCCAGCAGCCCGGTTGGAGGGGGCATCAAGGGATTAACGCAGTATTTT.

There are a few counts of this clonotype. Here the CDR3 reads CASSYSDTPNYGYTF. CDR3 DNA: TGTGCCAGCAGTTACTCGGACACCCCTAACTATGGCTACACCTTC. J is TRBJ1-2 and V is TRBV6-5, with a tentative D call TRBD1 (5 bases). The CDR3 runs 15 residues. Trimming pared 0 bases from V and 0 bases from J, leaving 8 bases between. Germline V gene lookup returns CDR1 MNHEY and CDR2 SVGAGI.

The CDR3 DNA reads as TGTGCCAGCAGCCCAAAGACTGCGGATACGCAGTATTTT. This gives the protein CASSPKTADTQYF. The chain links TRBV7-9 to TRBJ2-3, with unresolved D. This CDR3 spans 13 amino acids. Trimming took off 5 bases at V and 6 bases at J, with 12 bases between the two ends. The V gene's germline CDR1 is SEHNR and CDR2 FQNEAQ (reference sequence).

There are many counts of this clonotype. V usage is TRBV2 and J usage is TRBJ2-7, with D perhaps matching TRBD1 (6 bases). V lost 3 bases to trimming and J lost 2 bases, with 14 bases between them. The V gene's germline CDR1 is SNHLY and CDR2 FYNNEI. This CDR3 is built from 15 residues. CDR3 sequence (DNA): TGTGCCAGCAGTGAGGGAGACAGGAGAACCTACGAGCAGTACTTC. Translating it yields CASSEGDRRTYEQYF.

This clonotype has more than one count but fewer than ten. The J gene is TRBJ2-3, the V gene TRBV19, with a possible D match to TRBD2 (5 bases). Germline V lookup: CDR1 LNHDA, CDR2 SQIVND (reference sequence). The V gene lost 6 bases and the J gene lost 5 bases, with 12 bases spanning the gap. The CDR3 extends over 13 amino acids. CDR3: CASSRGWGDTQYF. The CDR3 DNA is TGTGCCAGTAGCCGCGGGTGGGGAGATACGCAGTATTTT.

The V and J genes are TRBV6-5 and TRBJ1-1; TRBD1 matches 12 bases. V lost 10 bases to trimming and J lost 10 bases; unmatched junction nucleotides: 7. Per the germline V gene, CDR1 is MNHEY and CDR2 is SVGAGI. There are 12 residues in the CDR3. The CDR3 nucleotides read TGTGCCACCGGGACAGGGGGCTTTGGAGCTTTCTTT. It specifies CATGTGGFGAFF.

The chain carries TRBV7-3 and TRBJ2-3; TRBD2 agrees at 8 bases. The germline CDR1 and CDR2 sequences are SGHTA and FQGTGA. This CDR3 has 16 residues. With V trimmed by 5 bases and J by 4 bases, 11 bases remained unmatched. CDR3 amino acids: CASSGTGGPIADTQYF. CDR3 DNA sequence: TGTGCCAGCAGCGGAACGGGGGGGCCCATCGCAGATACGCAGTATTTT.

This clonotype was counted between two and nine times. Here the CDR3 DNA reads TGTGCCAGCAGCCAAGACGGGGTCCAAGATACGCAGTATTTT. Protein: CASSQDGVQDTQYF. This chain uses TRBV7-8 with TRBJ2-3, with a weak D call TRBD2 (5 bases). Germline V gives CDR1 SGHVS, CDR2 FQNEAQ. V was pared by 5 bases and J by 5 bases, with 14 bases between. This CDR3 is built from 14 residues.

The chain has TRBV11-3 and TRBJ2-3, with 10 bases that match TRBD2. The junction had 6 bases not matched to a gene; V was cut back by 5 bases and J by 1 base. Looked up from germline, CDR1 is SGHNT and CDR2 is YENEEA. CDR3 length: 16 residues. CDR3 sequence: CASSLLTSGGTDTQYF. The CDR3 DNA sequence: TGTGCCAGCAGCCTTCTAACTAGCGGGGGCACAGATACGCAGTATTTT.

The table lists this clonotype with a few counts. V and J are TRBV29-1 and TRBJ2-1; TRBD2 aligns across 15 bases. The junction had 8 bases not matched to a gene; V was cut back by 8 bases and J by 6 bases. The V gene's germline CDR1 is SQVTM and CDR2 ANQGSEA. CDR3 length: 15 amino acids. CDR3: CSLRTSGGAGNEQFF. CDR3 DNA sequence: TGCAGCCTTAGGACTAGCGGGGGGGCAGGCAATGAGCAGTTCTTC.

This clonotype has only a few counts. This chain uses TRBV4-1 with TRBJ2-1; tentatively, D is TRBD2 (5 bases). Germline CDR1 and CDR2: MGHRA and YSYEKL. The CDR3 extends over 20 amino acids. Trimming removed 0 bases from V and 6 bases from J, with 27 bases in between. The CDR3 DNA follows: TGCGCCAGCAGCCAAGATATCCGGACGGGGAGATGGGTACGGTCCAATGAGCAGTTCTTC. This codes for CASSQDIRTGRWVRSNEQFF.

This clonotype was observed many times. The chain combines TRBV11-2 with TRBJ2-4; 7 nucleotides line up with TRBD2. The CDR3 is 14 amino acids. Germline CDR1 SGHAT, CDR2 FQNNGV. The V gene end was trimmed by 5 bases and the J gene end by 12 bases; junction bases not matched to a gene: 13. Written as DNA, the CDR3 is TGTGCCAGCAGCACGACCGGGACTACTACGTATCAGTACTTC. Translating gives CASSTTGTTTYQYF.

The chain joins TRBV29-1 to TRBJ2-7, with D perhaps TRBD2 (6 bases). Germline V CDR1 and CDR2: SQVTM, ANQGSEA. Trimming cost V 4 bases and J 5 bases, with 15 bases left between them. CDR3 length equals 13 residues. Here the CDR3 reads CSVVIADPDEQYF. Written as DNA, the CDR3 is TGCAGCGTTGTAATAGCGGACCCAGACGAGCAGTACTTC.

This clonotype came up many times. V gene TRBV18 combines with J gene TRBJ1-2; TRBD1 might be the D (5 bases). The CDR3 is 13 amino acids. Trimming cost V 3 bases and J 7 bases, with 12 bases left between them. CDR1 and CDR2 from the germline V gene are KGHSH and LQKENI. CDR3 residues: CASSPLGESGYTF. The CDR3 bases are TGTGCCAGCTCACCGTTAGGGGAAAGTGGCTACACCTTC.

This clonotype has a count of ten or more. The chain combines TRBV7-9 with TRBJ2-1, with 7 bases that match TRBD1. V lost 4 bases to trimming and J lost 2 bases; unmatched junction nucleotides: 2. The germline V gene has CDR1 SEHNR and CDR2 FQNEAQ (reference sequence). The CDR3 is made up of 14 amino acids. The CDR3 sequence: CASSWGTAYNEQFF. CDR3 sequence (DNA): TGTGCCAGCAGCTGGGGGACAGCCTACAATGAGCAGTTCTTC. Combining the CDR3 with reference TRBV7-9 and TRBJ2-1 gives the whole variable domain DTGVSQNPRHKITKRGQNVTFRCDPISEHNRLYWYRQTLGQGPEFLTYFQNEAQLEKSRLLSDRFSAERPKGSFSTLEIQRTEQGDSAMYLCASSWGTAYNEQFFGPGTRLTVL.

Concerning this clonotype: This could be a read error, since a much larger clone is one nucleotide away. The rearrangement joins TRBV6-6 to TRBJ1-1; perhaps TRBD1 as D (5 bases). This CDR3 is built from 13 residues. Germline assignment: CDR1 MNHNY and CDR2 SVGAGI (reference sequence). The CDR3, as DNA: TGTGCCTGCAGGTCCGCAGGGAGGACTGAAGCTTTCTTT. This codes for CACRSAGRTEAFF.

The V call is TRBV5-1, the J call TRBJ1-4; D possibly corresponds to TRBD1 (5 bases). Germline V gene data show CDR1 as SGHRS and CDR2 as YFSETQ. Trimming removed 2 bases from V and 4 bases from J, with 9 bases in between. There are 14 residues in the CDR3. The CDR3: CASSFGARNEKLFF. The CDR3 DNA is TGCGCCAGCAGCTTCGGGGCTCGTAATGAAAAACTGTTTTTT.